This T cell receptor beta chain was captured by sequencing in a study of CD8 T cells in Susac syndrome. Broader study findings: The relatively small number of individuals in the TCR sequencing and HLA analysis was acknowledged by the study.

Reverse transcription of roughly 0.5 to 1 ug RNA was performed with random hexamers. The CDR3 of TCR beta was amplified by immunoSEQ multiplex PCR across 54 Vbeta and 13 Jbeta. TCRdb called the immunoSEQ multiplex PCR reads again in MiXCR, with one record for every CDR3 protein. Counted here are 150,000 to 250,000 distinct CDR3 sequences, roughly 95% occurring once; the ten biggest clones make up 0.085% to 0.095%. Sequencing of TCR beta covered CD8+ and CD4+ T cells obtained from blood. FACS enriched CD8+ TEMRA cells, while bulk CD8+ and CD4+ were negatively isolated. Points on this clonotype: As yet, its antigen is unknown.

V was clipped by 3 bases and J by 2 bases; unmatched bases: 4. Germline CDR1 DFQATT, CDR2 SNEGSKA (reference sequence). CDR3 size: 14 residues. The clonotype comes from a human donor with multiple sclerosis. The chain has TRBV20-1 and TRBJ2-1; 7 nucleotides line up with TRBD1. The sample consisted of CD4+ T cells from PBMCs. The DNA for the CDR3 is TGCAGTGCTAGTGAGGGGGCCCCCTACAATGAGCAGTTCTTC. Translating gives CSASEGAPYNEQFF.